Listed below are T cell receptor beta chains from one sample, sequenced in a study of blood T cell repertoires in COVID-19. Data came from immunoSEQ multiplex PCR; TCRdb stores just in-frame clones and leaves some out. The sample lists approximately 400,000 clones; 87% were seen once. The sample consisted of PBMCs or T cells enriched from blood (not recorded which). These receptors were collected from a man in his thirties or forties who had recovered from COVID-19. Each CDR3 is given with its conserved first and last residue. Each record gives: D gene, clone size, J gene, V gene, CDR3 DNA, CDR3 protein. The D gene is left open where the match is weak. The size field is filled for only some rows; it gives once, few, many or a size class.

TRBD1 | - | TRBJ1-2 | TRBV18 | TGTGCCAGCTCTCTTGGACAGGGACTCTATGGCTACACCTTC | CASSLGQGLYGYTF
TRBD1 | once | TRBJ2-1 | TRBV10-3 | TGTGCCATCAGTGAGGTAGGACAGGGGGCAAGGAATGAGCAGTTCTTC | CAISEVGQGARNEQFF
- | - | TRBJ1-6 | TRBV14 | TGTGCCAGCAGCCAGTCTGACAGGCCCAATTCACCCCTCCACTTT | CASSQSDRPNSPLHF
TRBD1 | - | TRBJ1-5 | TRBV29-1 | TGCAGCCCTAACAGGGGGAATCAGCCCCAGCATTTT | CSPNRGNQPQHF
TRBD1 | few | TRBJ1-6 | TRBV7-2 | TGTGCCAGCAGCCGCCTAACAGGGGGTAATTCACCCCTCCACTTT | CASSRLTGGNSPLHF
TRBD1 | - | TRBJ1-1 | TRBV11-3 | TGTGCCAGCAGCTTAGGGGGACAGGGGATGAACACTGAAGCTTTCTTT | CASSLGGQGMNTEAFF
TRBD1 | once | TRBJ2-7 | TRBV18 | TGTGCCAGCTCACCTAGGACAGGGGACTACGAGCAGTACTTC | CASSPRTGDYEQYF
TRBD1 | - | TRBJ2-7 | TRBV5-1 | TGCGCCAGCAGCGCGGGGACAGGGAGCTCCTACGAGCAGTACTTC | CASSAGTGSSYEQYF
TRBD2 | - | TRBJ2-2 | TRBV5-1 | TGCGCCAGCAGCTCGGGACTAGCGGGGGCTGGCGGGGAGCTGTTTTTT | CASSSGLAGAGGELFF
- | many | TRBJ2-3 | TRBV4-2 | TGTGCCAGCAGCCCCTGGGCGGGGGCGTCAACAGATACGCAGTATTTT | CASSPWAGASTDTQYF